The clone carrying this T cell receptor (beta chain) was recorded many times. Germline V lookup: CDR1 MNHNS, CDR2 SASEGT. Trimming removed 6 bases from V and 6 bases from J; junction bases left unmatched: 5. The CDR3 extends over 14 amino acids. This record comes from a study of T cells after yellow fever vaccination. A single record per CDR3 protein comes from TCRdb applying MiXCR to the 5' RACE reads. The repertoire includes approximately 120,000 distinct CDR3 sequences, more than 6.5% of them detected once, and roughly 2.5% sits in the top ten. This sequence was found in a man between 18 and 29 years old who received the YFV17D yellow fever vaccine. This chain links TRBV6-1 with TRBJ2-1, with TRBD1 matching over 10 bases. This specimen was CD4+ T cells sorted from PBMCs, taken 10 days after the first yellow fever vaccination. CDR3 nucleotides: TGTGCCAGCAGCGGGACAGGGGAGGGCAATGAGCAGTTCTTC. It codes for CASSGTGEGNEQFF.